The entry that follows covers one T cell receptor (beta chain) sequence. This specimen belongs to a study of blood T cell repertoires in COVID-19. Study details: PBMCs, B-cell-depleted T cells, or T cells were the source of the cDNA or gDNA that made up the material.

In germline, CDR1 is SGHTA, CDR2 FQGNSA. The CDR3 length is 17 residues. V shed 4 bases and J 0 bases; nucleotides not matched to a gene: 8. As processed by the authors: Counts of nucleated cells, estimated from reference gene primer amplification, were obtained. Repertoires were generated with immunoSEQ multiplex PCR, while TCRdb's copy carries only in-frame clones and drops some. V, J and clone size were drawn from that table, and D and trimming were deduced from the DNA. The sample has about 670,000 clones; around 89% are singletons. This sequence joins TRBV7-2 and TRBJ1-3, with 8 bases matching TRBD1. The source of this sequence is a woman younger than 35 with acute or convalescent COVID-19. Sequenced: peripheral blood. Here the CDR3 reads CASSYLPTGGSGNTIYF. The CDR3 bases are TGTGCCAGCAGCTACCTCCCCACAGGGGGCTCTGGAAACACCATATATTTT.